This TCR beta chain was retrieved from a study of blood T cell repertoires in COVID-19. About the research overall: Samples representing acute and convalescent COVID-19 were sourced from the United States, Italy and Spain. T cells, B-cell-depleted T cells, or PBMCs supplied cDNA or gDNA.

This CDR3 has 13 amino acids. CDR1 and CDR2 (germline): MDHEN, SYDVKM. V was clipped by 6 bases and J by 1 base, with 10 bases between them. In the source study's methods: Nucleated cell number was recorded as an estimate derived from reference gene primer amplification. Here immunoSEQ multiplex PCR was the method, and the copy in TCRdb shows in-frame clones only, minus some. V and J calls and clone size are as listed in that table; D and trimming were resolved from the DNA. The sample lists approximately 190,000 clones, around four fifths occurring once. The rearrangement joins TRBV28 to TRBJ2-7; perhaps TRBD1 as D (6 bases). Sample: peripheral blood. The clonotype comes from a woman younger than 45 with acute or convalescent COVID-19. The CDR3 here is CASSPRGSYEQYF. CDR3 sequence (DNA): TGTGCCAGCAGCCCCAGGGGTTCCTACGAGCAGTACTTC.